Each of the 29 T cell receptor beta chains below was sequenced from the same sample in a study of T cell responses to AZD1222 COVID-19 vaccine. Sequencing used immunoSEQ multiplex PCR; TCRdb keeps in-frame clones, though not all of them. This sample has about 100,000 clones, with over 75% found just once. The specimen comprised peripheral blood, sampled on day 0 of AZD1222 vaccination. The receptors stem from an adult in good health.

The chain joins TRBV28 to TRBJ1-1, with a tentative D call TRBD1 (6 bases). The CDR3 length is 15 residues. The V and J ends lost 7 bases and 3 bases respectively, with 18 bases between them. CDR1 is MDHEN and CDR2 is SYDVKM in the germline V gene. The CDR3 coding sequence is TGTGCCAGCAACACGGGGGGACATCTTCACACTGAAGCTTTCTTT. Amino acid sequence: CASNTGGHLHTEAFF.

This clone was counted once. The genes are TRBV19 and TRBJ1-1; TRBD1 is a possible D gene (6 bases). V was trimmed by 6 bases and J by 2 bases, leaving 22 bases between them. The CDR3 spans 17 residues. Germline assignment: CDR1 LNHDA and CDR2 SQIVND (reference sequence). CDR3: CASRLKAGQETNTEAFF. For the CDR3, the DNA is TGTGCCAGTAGGTTGAAAGCGGGACAAGAAACAAACACTGAAGCTTTCTTT.

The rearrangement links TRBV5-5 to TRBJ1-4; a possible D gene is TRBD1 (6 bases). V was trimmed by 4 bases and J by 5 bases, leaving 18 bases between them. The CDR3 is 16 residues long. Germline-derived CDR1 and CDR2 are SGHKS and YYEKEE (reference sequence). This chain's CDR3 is CASSPRGGALNEKLFF. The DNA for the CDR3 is TGTGCCAGCAGCCCCCGGGGGGGGGCCTTGAATGAAAAACTGTTTTTT.

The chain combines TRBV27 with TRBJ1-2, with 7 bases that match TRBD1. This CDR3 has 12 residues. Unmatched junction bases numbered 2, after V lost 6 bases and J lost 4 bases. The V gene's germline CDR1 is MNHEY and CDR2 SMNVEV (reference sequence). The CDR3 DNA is TGTGCCAGCAGCGACAGGGTCTATGGCTACACCTTC. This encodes CASSDRVYGYTF.

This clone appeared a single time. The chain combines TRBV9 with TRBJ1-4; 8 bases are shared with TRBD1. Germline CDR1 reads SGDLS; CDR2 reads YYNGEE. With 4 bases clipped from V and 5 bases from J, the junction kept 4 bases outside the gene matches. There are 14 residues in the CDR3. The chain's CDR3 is CASSFRTGNEKLFF. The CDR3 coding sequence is TGTGCCAGCAGCTTCAGGACAGGGAATGAAAAACTGTTTTTT. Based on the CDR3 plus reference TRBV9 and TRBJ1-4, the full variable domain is DSGVTQTPKHLITATGQRVTLRCSPRSGDLSVYWYQQSLDQGLQFLIQYYNGEERAKGNILERFSAQQFPDLHSELNLSSLELGDSALYFCASSFRTGNEKLFFGSGTQLSVL.

The CDR3 loop reads CASSLAPGLAGVQDTQYF. The DNA of the CDR3 is TGCGCCAGCAGCTTGGCCCCGGGACTAGCGGGAGTTCAAGATACGCAGTATTTT. The chain employs TRBV5-1 and TRBJ2-3; 14 positions agree with TRBD2. From germline, CDR1 is SGHRS and CDR2 YFSETQ. V gave up 0 bases and J gave up 5 bases; unmatched junction bases: 8. CDR3 length: 18 residues.

The CDR3 is CASSAPGQGMPEQYF. DNA for the CDR3: TGTGCCAGCAGCGCCCCGGGACAGGGGATGCCCGAGCAGTACTTC. The V and J genes are TRBV3-1 (or the pseudogene TRBV3-2) and TRBJ2-7, with 10 nucleotides matching TRBD1. The V gene's germline CDR1 is LGHDT and CDR2 YNNKEL (reference sequence). After removal of 5 bases from V and 6 bases from J, the junction contained 10 bases not matched to a gene. CDR3 length: 15 residues.

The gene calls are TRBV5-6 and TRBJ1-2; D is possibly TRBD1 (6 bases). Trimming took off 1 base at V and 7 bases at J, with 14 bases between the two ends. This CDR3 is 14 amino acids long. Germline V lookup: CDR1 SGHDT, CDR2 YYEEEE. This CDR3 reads CASSLRGGATGYTF. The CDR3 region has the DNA TGTGCCAGCAGCTTGAGAGGGGGGGCGACTGGCTACACCTTC.

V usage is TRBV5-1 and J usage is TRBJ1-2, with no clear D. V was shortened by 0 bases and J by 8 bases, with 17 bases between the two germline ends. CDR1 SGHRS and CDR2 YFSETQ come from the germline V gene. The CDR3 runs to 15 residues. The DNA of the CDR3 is TGCGCCAGCAGCTTGGATTCTAGGAGGGTTCAGGGCTACACCTTC. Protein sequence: CASSLDSRRVQGYTF. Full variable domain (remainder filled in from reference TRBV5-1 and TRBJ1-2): KAGVTQTPRYLIKTRGQQVTLSCSPISGHRSVSWYQQTPGQGLQFLFEYFSETQRNKGNFPGRFSGRQFSNSRSEMNVSTLELGDSALYLCASSLDSRRVQGYTFGSGTRLTVV.

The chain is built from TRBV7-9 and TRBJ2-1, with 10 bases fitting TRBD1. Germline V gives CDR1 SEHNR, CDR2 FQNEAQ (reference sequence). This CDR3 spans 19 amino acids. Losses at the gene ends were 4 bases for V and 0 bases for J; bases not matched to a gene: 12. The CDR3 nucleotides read TGTGCCAGCAGCTCGCGGACAGGGGGTACTCCGAGCTCCTACAATGAGCAGTTCTTC. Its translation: CASSSRTGGTPSSYNEQFF.

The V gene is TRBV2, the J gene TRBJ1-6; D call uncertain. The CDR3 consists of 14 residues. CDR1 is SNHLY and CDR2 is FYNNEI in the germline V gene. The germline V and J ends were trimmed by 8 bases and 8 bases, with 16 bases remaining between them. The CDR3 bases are TGTGCCAGCTCCGGGGAGGGAACCTATTCACCCCTCCACTTT. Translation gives CASSGEGTYSPLHF.

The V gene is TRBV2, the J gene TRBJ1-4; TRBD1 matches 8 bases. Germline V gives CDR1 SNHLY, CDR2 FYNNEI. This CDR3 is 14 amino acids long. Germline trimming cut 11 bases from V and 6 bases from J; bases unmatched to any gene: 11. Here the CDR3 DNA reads TGTGCCTGGACACCTGACAGGGGATATGAAAAACTGTTTTTT. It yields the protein CAWTPDRGYEKLFF.

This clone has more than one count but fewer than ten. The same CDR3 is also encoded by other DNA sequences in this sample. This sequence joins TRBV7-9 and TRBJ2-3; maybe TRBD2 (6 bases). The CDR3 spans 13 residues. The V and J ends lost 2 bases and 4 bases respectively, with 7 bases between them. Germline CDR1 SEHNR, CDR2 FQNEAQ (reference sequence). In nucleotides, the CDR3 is TGTGCCAGCAGCTTAACGGGAGCAGATACGCAGTATTTT. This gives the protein CASSLTGADTQYF.

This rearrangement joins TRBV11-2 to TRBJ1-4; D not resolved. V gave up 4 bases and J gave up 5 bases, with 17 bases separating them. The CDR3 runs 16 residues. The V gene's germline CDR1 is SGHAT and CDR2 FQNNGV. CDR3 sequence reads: CASSSEYGVKNEKLFF. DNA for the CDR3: TGTGCCAGCAGCTCAGAGTATGGGGTAAAGAATGAAAAACTGTTTTTT.

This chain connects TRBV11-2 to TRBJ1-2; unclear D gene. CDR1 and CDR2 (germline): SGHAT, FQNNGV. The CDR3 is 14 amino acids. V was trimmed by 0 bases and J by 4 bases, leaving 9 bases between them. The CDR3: CASSLDPALYGYTF. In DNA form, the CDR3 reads TGTGCCAGCAGCTTAGATCCAGCCCTCTATGGCTACACCTTC.

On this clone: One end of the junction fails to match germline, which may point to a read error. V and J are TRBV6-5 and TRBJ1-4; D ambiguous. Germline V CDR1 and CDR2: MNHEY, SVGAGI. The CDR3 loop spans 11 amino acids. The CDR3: CASRIPPQTPF. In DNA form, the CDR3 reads TGTGCCAGCAGGATTCCCCCCCAAACCCCTTTT.

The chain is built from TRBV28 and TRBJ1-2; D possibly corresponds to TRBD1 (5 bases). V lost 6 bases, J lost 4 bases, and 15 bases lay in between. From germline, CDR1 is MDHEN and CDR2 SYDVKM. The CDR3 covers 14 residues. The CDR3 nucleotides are TGTGCCAGCAGGGGAATGGGACGGATCTATGGCTACACCTTC. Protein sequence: CASRGMGRIYGYTF.

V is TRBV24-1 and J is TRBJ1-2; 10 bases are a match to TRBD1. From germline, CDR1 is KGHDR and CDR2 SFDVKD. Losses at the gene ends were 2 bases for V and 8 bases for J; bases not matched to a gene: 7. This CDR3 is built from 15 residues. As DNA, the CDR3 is TGTGCCACCAGTGATTACCCCGGGACAGGGGAAGGCTACACCTTC. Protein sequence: CATSDYPGTGEGYTF.

Written as DNA, the CDR3 is TGTGCCAGCAGCTTCGGGAGCGGCTATGGCTACACCTTC. Amino acid sequence: CASSFGSGYGYTF. The gene calls are TRBV11-1 and TRBJ1-2; D call uncertain. Germline CDR1 is SGHAT and CDR2 is FQDESV (reference sequence). The CDR3 has 13 amino acids. V was trimmed by 3 bases and J by 4 bases, leaving 9 bases between them.

The DNA of the CDR3 is TGTGCCAGCACCCCCCAAGGTAAGGTGGTGGCTGAAGCTTTCTTT. It codes for CASTPQGKVVAEAFF. The rearrangement uses TRBV7-2 and TRBJ1-1; D is undetermined. The germline gives CDR1 SGHTA, CDR2 FQGNSA. The CDR3 is made up of 15 amino acids. V lost 7 bases and J 6 bases, leaving 21 bases between the germline ends.

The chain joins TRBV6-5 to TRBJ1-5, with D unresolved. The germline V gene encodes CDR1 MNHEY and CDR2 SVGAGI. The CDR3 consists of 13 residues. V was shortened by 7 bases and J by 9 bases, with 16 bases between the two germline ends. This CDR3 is CASTLNQASPQHF. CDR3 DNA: TGTGCCAGCACGTTAAACCAAGCATCGCCCCAGCATTTT.

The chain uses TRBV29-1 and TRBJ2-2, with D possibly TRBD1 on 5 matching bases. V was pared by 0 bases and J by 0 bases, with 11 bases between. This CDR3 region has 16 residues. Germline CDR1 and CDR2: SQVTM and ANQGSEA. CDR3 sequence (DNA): TGCAGCGTTGAAGATAGTAGACAGACGAACACCGGGGAGCTGTTTTTT. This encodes CSVEDSRQTNTGELFF.

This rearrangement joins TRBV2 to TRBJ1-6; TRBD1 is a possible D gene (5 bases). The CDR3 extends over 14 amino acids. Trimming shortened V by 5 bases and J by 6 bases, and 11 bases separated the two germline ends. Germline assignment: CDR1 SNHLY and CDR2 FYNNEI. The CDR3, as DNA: TGTGCCAGCAGTTTAGACAGAGTTAATTCACCCCTCCACTTT. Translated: CASSLDRVNSPLHF.

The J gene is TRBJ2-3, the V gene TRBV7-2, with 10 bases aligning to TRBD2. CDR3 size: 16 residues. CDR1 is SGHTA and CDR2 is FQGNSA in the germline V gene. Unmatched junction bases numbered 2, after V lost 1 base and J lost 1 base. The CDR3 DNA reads TGTGCCAGCAGCTTAGGGCTAGCGGGAGGCACAGATACGCAGTATTTT. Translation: CASSLGLAGGTDTQYF.

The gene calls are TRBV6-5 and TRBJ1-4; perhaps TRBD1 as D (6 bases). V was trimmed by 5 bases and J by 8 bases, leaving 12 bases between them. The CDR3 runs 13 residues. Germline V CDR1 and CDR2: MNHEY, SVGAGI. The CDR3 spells CASSRQEGEKLFF. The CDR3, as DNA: TGTGCCAGCAGTCGACAGGAGGGGGAAAAACTGTTTTTT.

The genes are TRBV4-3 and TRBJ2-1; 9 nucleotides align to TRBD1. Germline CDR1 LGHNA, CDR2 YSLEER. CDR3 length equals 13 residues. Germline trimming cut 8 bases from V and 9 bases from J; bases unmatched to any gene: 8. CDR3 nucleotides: TGCGCCAGCTCCGGACAGGGGAGTGGTGAGCAGTTCTTC. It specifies CASSGQGSGEQFF.

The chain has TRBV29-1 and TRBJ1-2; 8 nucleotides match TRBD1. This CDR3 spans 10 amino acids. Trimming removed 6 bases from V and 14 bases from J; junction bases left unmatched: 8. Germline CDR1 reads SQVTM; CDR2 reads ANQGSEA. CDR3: CSVALQGVTF. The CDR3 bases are TGCAGCGTCGCATTACAGGGGGTGACCTTC.

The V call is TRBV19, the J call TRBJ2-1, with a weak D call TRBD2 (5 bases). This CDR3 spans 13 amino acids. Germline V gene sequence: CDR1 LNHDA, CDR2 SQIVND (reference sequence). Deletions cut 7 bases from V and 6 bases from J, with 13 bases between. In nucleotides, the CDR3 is TGTGCCAGTATGCCGATAAGCGGCAATGAGCAGTTCTTC. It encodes CASMPISGNEQFF.

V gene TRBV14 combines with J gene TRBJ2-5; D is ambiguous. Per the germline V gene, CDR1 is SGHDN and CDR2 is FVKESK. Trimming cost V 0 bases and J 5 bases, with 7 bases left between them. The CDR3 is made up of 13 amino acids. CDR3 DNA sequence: TGTGCCAGCAGCCAAGAAAGGGTTGAGACCCAGTACTTC. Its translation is CASSQERVETQYF.